A selection of T cell receptor beta chains follows, all from one sample in a study of T-cell reconstitution after alpha-beta-depleted transplantation in children. TCRdb itself ran the PCR reads through MiXCR, one entry per CDR3 protein. The table has roughly 490,000 distinct CDR3 sequences, approximately 10% seen once. The sequences come from PBMCs, mostly from graft donor cells, collected 180 days after TCRalphabeta/CD19-depleted stem cell transplant. These receptor sequences come from a female patient aged 2-9 years who had a stem cell transplant for aplastic anemia, so the T cells may come from the graft donor. CDR3s include the opening cysteine and the closing phenylalanine or tryptophan. The D gene is left open where the match is weak. The size entry is marked missing in some rows and otherwise reads once, few, many or a size class.

V: TRBV7-7; size: few; D: NA; J: TRBJ1-1; CDR3: CASRGSTGQNTEAFF; DNA: TGTGCCAGCAGAGGTTCGACAGGACAGAACACTGAAGCTTTCTTT
V: TRBV7-2; size: few; D: NA; J: TRBJ2-1; CDR3: CASSLLVGPYNEQFF; DNA: TGTGCCAGCAGTTTACTGGTCGGCCCTTACAATGAGCAGTTCTTC
V: TRBV5-5; size: many; D: NA; J: TRBJ1-6; CDR3: CASSLAVWGPWGSPLHF; DNA: TGTGCCAGCAGCTTGGCCGTGTGGGGCCCCTGGGGCTCACCCCTCCACTTT
V: TRBV7-2; size: NA; D: NA; J: TRBJ2-1; CDR3: CASSPAGFGYNEQFF; DNA: TGTGCCAGCAGCCCGGCCGGTTTTGGGTACAATGAGCAGTTCTTC
V: TRBV15; size: NA; D: TRBD1; J: TRBJ2-7; CDR3: CATSRDRGTGGYEQYF; DNA: TGTGCCACCAGCAGAGATCGTGGGACAGGGGGGTACGAGCAGTACTTC
V: TRBV19; size: NA; D: NA; J: TRBJ2-7; CDR3: CASSMEVRAYEQYF; DNA: TGTGCCAGTAGTATGGAGGTCAGGGCCTACGAGCAGTACTTC
V: TRBV28; size: NA; D: TRBD1; J: TRBJ2-6; CDR3: CASSFGTGSSGANVLTF; DNA: TGTGCCAGCAGTTTTGGGACAGGGTCGTCTGGGGCCAACGTCCTGACTTTC
V: TRBV7-2; size: NA; D: TRBD1; J: TRBJ2-5; CDR3: CASSPRTGDIQETQYF; DNA: TGTGCCAGCAGCCCAAGGACAGGGGATATCCAAGAGACCCAGTACTTC
V: TRBV5-1; size: few; D: NA; J: TRBJ1-1; CDR3: CASSYAWGWNTEAFF; DNA: TGCGCCAGCAGCTATGCATGGGGGTGGAACACTGAAGCTTTCTTT
V: TRBV3-1; size: few; D: NA; J: TRBJ2-7; CDR3: CASSQAGARDYEQYF; DNA: TGTGCCAGCAGCCAAGCGGGGGCCCGGGACTACGAGCAGTACTTC
V: TRBV9; size: NA; D: NA; J: TRBJ2-3; CDR3: CASSVARISESTDTQYF; DNA: TGTGCCAGCAGCGTAGCAAGGATTAGCGAAAGCACAGATACGCAGTATTTT
V: TRBV5-1; size: many; D: NA; J: TRBJ2-3; CDR3: CASSLRTGEADTQYF; DNA: TGCGCCAGCAGCTTGAGGACGGGGGAGGCAGATACGCAGTATTTT
V: TRBV15; size: many; D: TRBD2; J: TRBJ2-5; CDR3: CATSRERTRSETQYF; DNA: TGTGCCACCAGCAGGGAGCGGACTAGATCGGAGACCCAGTACTTC
V: TRBV5-1; size: NA; D: TRBD2; J: TRBJ2-7; CDR3: CASSPGGEFVYEQYF; DNA: TGCGCCAGCAGCCCGGGGGGGGAATTCGTCTACGAGCAGTACTTC
V: TRBV20-1; size: few; D: NA; J: TRBJ2-4; CDR3: CSARRDIQYF; DNA: TGCAGTGCTAGAAGGGACATTCAGTACTTC
V: TRBV10-3; size: NA; D: TRBD1; J: TRBJ1-5; CDR3: CAISRDRGTNQPQHF; DNA: TGTGCCATCAGCCGGGACAGGGGAACGAATCAGCCCCAGCATTTT
V: TRBV28; size: few; D: NA; J: TRBJ1-1; CDR3: CASRVRGTEAFF; DNA: TGTGCCAGCAGGGTTCGGGGCACTGAAGCTTTCTTT
V: TRBV4-3; size: NA; D: NA; J: TRBJ2-6; CDR3: CASSQGLASSGANVLTF; DNA: TGCGCCAGCAGCCAGGGGTTGGCATCCTCTGGGGCCAACGTCCTGACTTTC
V: TRBV7-9; size: many; D: NA; J: TRBJ2-1; CDR3: CASSRGFGGEQFF; DNA: TGTGCCAGCAGCAGGGGGTTCGGGGGTGAGCAGTTCTTC
V: TRBV12-3/TRBV12-4; size: many; D: NA; J: TRBJ2-3; CDR3: CASLKGRGGTDTQYF; DNA: TGTGCCAGTCTTAAGGGGCGGGGCGGCACAGATACGCAGTATTTT
V: TRBV20-1; size: few; D: NA; J: TRBJ1-6; CDR3: CSALRVDNSPLHF; DNA: TGCAGTGCATTAAGAGTCGATAATTCACCCCTCCACTTT
V: TRBV28; size: NA; D: TRBD1; J: TRBJ1-4; CDR3: CASSLGQGTNNEKLFF; DNA: TGTGCCAGCAGTTTGGGACAGGGGACTAATAATGAAAAACTGTTTTTT
V: TRBV5-1; size: NA; D: TRBD1; J: TRBJ1-1; CDR3: CASSLGDRGKKTEAFF; DNA: TGCGCCAGCAGCTTGGGGGACAGGGGGAAGAAGACTGAAGCTTTCTTT
V: TRBV29-1; size: few; D: NA; J: TRBJ2-7; CDR3: CSVVAGVKQYF; DNA: TGCAGCGTTGTTGCAGGGGTCAAGCAGTACTTC
V: TRBV5-1; size: few; D: NA; J: TRBJ1-4; CDR3: CASSLRSGEKLFF; DNA: TGCGCCAGCAGCTTGCGGTCGGGGGAAAAACTGTTTTTT
V: TRBV29-1; size: many; D: NA; J: TRBJ1-1; CDR3: CSVALGRLNTEAFF; DNA: TGCAGCGTAGCACTTGGACGGCTGAACACTGAAGCTTTCTTT
V: TRBV5-1; size: many; D: TRBD1; J: TRBJ1-1; CDR3: CASSLEGTGGGLNTEAFF; DNA: TGCGCCAGCAGCTTGGAGGGGACAGGGGGCGGCCTGAACACTGAAGCTTTCTTT
V: TRBV4-1; size: NA; D: TRBD2; J: TRBJ2-2; CDR3: CASSRTITSGRDTGELFF; DNA: TGCGCCAGCAGCCGGACCATAACTAGCGGGAGAGATACCGGGGAGCTGTTTTTT
V: TRBV24-1; size: few; D: TRBD1; J: TRBJ2-3; CDR3: CATRTGSTDTQYF; DNA: TGTGCCACCAGGACAGGGTCCACAGATACGCAGTATTTT